The T cell receptor beta chain described here comes from a study of shared clonotypes between healthy human individuals. The protocol was immunoSEQ multiplex PCR, while the TCRdb copy is restricted to in-frame clones and leaves out a portion. The sample includes 2 million to 2.5 million clones, about 90% seen only once; the top ten take around 0.38%. Germline CDR1 reads SNHLY; CDR2 reads FYNNEI. V gave up 4 bases and J gave up 6 bases; unmatched junction bases: 1. The CDR3 length is 14 residues. This TCR was sampled from a man between 18 and 29 years old in good health. Some clones in this sample may be carry-over from other donors' samples. The gene calls are TRBV2 and TRBJ1-4; 11 positions agree with TRBD1. Sequencing was performed on naive CD4+ T cells from PBMCs. The sample's subset: CD45RA+ positively selected. The CDR3 region has the DNA TGTGCCAGCAGTGGGACAGGGGGCCATGAAAAACTGTTTTTT. This translates into CASSGTGGHEKLFF. Full variable domain (missing parts from reference TRBV2 and TRBJ1-4): EPEVTQTPSHQVTQMGQEVILRCVPISNHLYFYWYRQILGQKVEFLVSFYNNEISEKSEIFDDQFSVERPDGSNFTLKIRSTKLEDSAMYFCASSGTGGHEKLFFGSGTQLSVL.